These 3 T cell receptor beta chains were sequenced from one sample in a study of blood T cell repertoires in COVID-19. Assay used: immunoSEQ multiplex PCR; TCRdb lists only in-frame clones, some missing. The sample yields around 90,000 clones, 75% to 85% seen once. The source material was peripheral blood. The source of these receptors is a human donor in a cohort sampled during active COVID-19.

The DNA of the CDR3 is TGCGCCAGCAGCCAAGGACCCCGCGCGACAGGGGTCTCCGGAAACACCATATATTTT. Translation: CASSQGPRATGVSGNTIYF. The chain links TRBV4-1 to TRBJ1-3; 8 nucleotides match TRBD1. The germline V gene has CDR1 MGHRA and CDR2 YSYEKL. The CDR3 loop spans 19 amino acids. Germline trimming cut 1 base from V and 4 bases from J; bases unmatched to any gene: 15.

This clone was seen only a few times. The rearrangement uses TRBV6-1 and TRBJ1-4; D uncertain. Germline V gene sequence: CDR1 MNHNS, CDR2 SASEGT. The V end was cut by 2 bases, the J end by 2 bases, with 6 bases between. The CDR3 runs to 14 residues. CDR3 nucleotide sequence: TGTGCCAGCAGTGAATCTAGGACTAATGAAAAACTGTTTTTT. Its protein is CASSESRTNEKLFF.

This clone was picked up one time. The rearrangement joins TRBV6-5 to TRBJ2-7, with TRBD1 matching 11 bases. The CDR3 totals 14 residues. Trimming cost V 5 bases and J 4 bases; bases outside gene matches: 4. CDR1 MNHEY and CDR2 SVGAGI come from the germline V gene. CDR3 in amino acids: CASSTGQGGYEQYF. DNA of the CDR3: TGTGCCAGCAGTACGGGACAGGGGGGTTACGAGCAGTACTTC.